These 20 T cell receptor beta chains originate from one sample sequenced in a study of cytomegalovirus exposure and HLA in healthy donors. Researchers ran the PCR with 60 Vbeta and 13 Jbeta primers. TCRdb's copy holds only in-frame clones and misses some; the assay was immunoSEQ multiplex PCR. Here the sample spans 150,000 to 200,000 clones, 80% to 85% being singletons. Sequencing was performed on PBMCs. The source is a woman under 30 in good health and CMV-seronegative.

This chain links TRBV12-2 with TRBJ1-5. TRBV12-2 is classified as a pseudogene. The CDR3 covers 19 residues. The CDR3 bases are TGTGCAAGTCGCCCCCTCATGGGGGGGAGGGGATGTAGCAATCAGCCCCAGCATTTT. This codes for CASRPLMGGRGCSNQPQHF.

The chain combines TRBV28 with TRBJ1-2; 7 bases are a match to TRBD1. CDR1 is MDHEN, CDR2 SYDVKM, per germline. The CDR3 is made up of 14 amino acids. With 6 bases clipped from V and 1 base from J, the junction kept 5 bases outside the gene matches. The CDR3 DNA reads as TGTGCCAGCAGATTACCAGGGGGTAACTATGGCTACACCTTC. Translation gives CASRLPGGNYGYTF.

The chain links TRBV4-1 to TRBJ1-1, with a possible D match to TRBD1 (6 bases). The CDR3 sequence is 15 residues long. The germline gives CDR1 MGHRA, CDR2 YSYEKL. The V end lost 0 bases, the J end lost 7 bases, and 15 bases lay between the germline ends. CDR3 DNA sequence: TGCGCCAGCAGCCAAGATTTAAGGGGGGGCGGTGAAGCTTTCTTT. Translation gives CASSQDLRGGGEAFF.

The rearrangement links TRBV30 to TRBJ1-6; D is unresolved. Germline values: CDR1 GTSNPN, CDR2 SVGIG (reference sequence). The V end was cut by 4 bases, the J end by 7 bases, with 14 bases between. The CDR3 runs 14 residues. The CDR3 DNA reads as TGTGCCTGGACCCCGACATACACAAATTCACCCCTCCACTTT. This codes for CAWTPTYTNSPLHF.

The chain combines TRBV28 with TRBJ1-2; D gene ambiguous. V was clipped by 9 bases and J by 0 bases, with 5 bases between them. Looked up from germline, CDR1 is MDHEN and CDR2 is SYDVKM. CDR3 size: 11 residues. Written as DNA, the CDR3 is TGTGCCAGTGGGCCTAACTATGGCTACACCTTC. Translated, it gives CASGPNYGYTF.

This chain joins TRBV2 and TRBJ1-2; 7 bases map to TRBD1. Germline-derived CDR1 and CDR2 are SNHLY and FYNNEI. The CDR3 runs to 15 residues. The J segment lost 1 base and the V segment lost 7 bases, leaving 9 bases of the junction unmatched. Written as DNA, the CDR3 is TGTGCCAGCATTGCGGTAGGGGGCATTAACTATGGCTACACCTTC. This translates into CASIAVGGINYGYTF.

This clone has just a few counts. The rearrangement uses TRBV28 and TRBJ1-2; D is uncertain. This CDR3 has 13 amino acids. The V end lost 3 bases, the J end lost 7 bases, and 12 bases lay between the germline ends. From germline, CDR1 is MDHEN and CDR2 SYDVKM. The CDR3 reads CASSLRVPPGYTF. The CDR3 bases are TGTGCCAGCAGTTTGAGGGTACCCCCTGGCTACACCTTC.

The V and J genes are TRBV27 and TRBJ2-7; D not certain. CDR1 MNHEY and CDR2 SMNVEV come from the germline V gene (reference sequence). The CDR3 is made up of 15 amino acids. V was shortened by 3 bases and J by 2 bases, with 14 bases between the two germline ends. In DNA form, the CDR3 reads TGTGCCAGCAGTTTCGCGTCGCTCCCCACCTACGAGCAGTACTTC. Protein sequence: CASSFASLPTYEQYF.

The V gene is TRBV28, the J gene TRBJ1-2, with 11 positions matching TRBD1. The CDR3 runs to 15 residues. Per the germline V gene, CDR1 is MDHEN and CDR2 is SYDVKM. V shed 6 bases and J 1 base; nucleotides not matched to a gene: 4. The CDR3 loop reads CASRDRGLLNYGYTF. CDR3 DNA: TGTGCCAGCAGGGACAGGGGGCTTCTTAACTATGGCTACACCTTC.

The chain joins TRBV4-1 to TRBJ1-2; D is unresolved. The germline V and J ends were trimmed by 0 bases and 8 bases, with 16 bases remaining between them. From germline, CDR1 is MGHRA and CDR2 YSYEKL. The CDR3 is made up of 15 amino acids. The CDR3 protein is CASSQDEGRSRGYTF. The CDR3 bases are TGCGCCAGCAGCCAAGACGAGGGCCGGAGTCGCGGCTACACCTTC.

This chain connects TRBV27 to TRBJ2-3, with 7 bases identical to TRBD2. V gave up 7 bases and J gave up 1 base; unmatched junction bases: 5. Looked up from germline, CDR1 is MNHEY and CDR2 is SMNVEV (reference sequence). The CDR3 spans 14 residues. CDR3 region: CASTGLRGTDTQYF. DNA of the CDR3: TGTGCCAGCACGGGACTACGTGGCACAGATACGCAGTATTTT.

The gene calls are TRBV4-1 and TRBJ2-2; 10 bases align to TRBD1. V was clipped by 4 bases and J by 3 bases; unmatched bases: 2. CDR1 and CDR2 (germline): MGHRA, YSYEKL. There are 15 residues in the CDR3. This CDR3 reads CASSPGQGYTGELFF. The CDR3 region has the DNA TGCGCCAGCAGCCCGGGACAGGGGTACACCGGGGAGCTGTTTTTT.

Only one count was recorded for this clone. The chain couples TRBV5-6 to TRBJ1-4; maybe TRBD1 (5 bases). The CDR3 totals 15 residues. Germline V CDR1 and CDR2: SGHDT, YYEEEE. V was trimmed by 6 bases and J by 6 bases, leaving 18 bases between them. The CDR3 bases are TGTGCCAGCACCCTTGGGGGGGGAGTAGATGAAAAACTGTTTTTT. Protein product: CASTLGGGVDEKLFF.

The V and J genes are TRBV5-4 and TRBJ2-2, with 8 bases identical to TRBD2. The CDR3 totals 16 residues. After removal of 3 bases from V and 1 base from J, the junction contained 5 bases not matched to a gene. In germline, CDR1 is SGHNT, CDR2 YYREEE (reference sequence). This chain's CDR3 is CASSSSGGKNTGELFF. CDR3 DNA: TGTGCCAGCAGCTCCAGCGGGGGCAAGAACACCGGGGAGCTGTTTTTT.

The chain recombines TRBV6-1 with TRBJ1-5; 7 nucleotides agree with TRBD1. V was clipped by 6 bases and J by 6 bases; unmatched bases: 11. The germline V gene has CDR1 MNHNS and CDR2 SASEGT. This CDR3 has 15 residues. The CDR3 here is CASRQDRVGFQPQHF. The CDR3 bases are TGTGCCAGCAGGCAAGACAGGGTGGGTTTTCAGCCCCAGCATTTT.

The gene calls are TRBV5-5 and TRBJ2-3, with D perhaps matching TRBD1 (5 bases). The CDR3 totals 14 residues. CDR1 SGHKS and CDR2 YYEKEE come from the germline V gene (reference sequence). The V and J ends lost 4 bases and 3 bases respectively, with 12 bases between them. The CDR3 sequence is CASSRLQATDTQYF. The CDR3 DNA reads as TGTGCCAGCAGCAGATTACAGGCTACAGATACGCAGTATTTT.

This chain links TRBV5-4 with TRBJ2-5; TRBD2 matches 10 bases. Germline values: CDR1 SGHNT, CDR2 YYREEE (reference sequence). This CDR3 contains 16 residues. The V gene end was trimmed by 0 bases and the J gene end by 1 base; junction bases not matched to a gene: 3. This chain's CDR3 is CASSLASGGFQETQYF. The CDR3 region has the DNA TGTGCCAGCAGCTTGGCTAGCGGGGGATTCCAAGAGACCCAGTACTTC.

The chain couples TRBV15 to TRBJ2-7, with D perhaps TRBD1 (6 bases). CDR1 is LNHNV and CDR2 is YYDKDF in the germline V gene (reference sequence). Trimming shortened V by 4 bases and J by 1 base, and 11 bases separated the two germline ends. This CDR3 spans 14 amino acids. The CDR3 DNA follows: TGTGCCACCAGCATCGAAAGGGGGTCCTACGAGCAGTACTTC. The encoded protein is CATSIERGSYEQYF.

The genes are TRBV7-6 and TRBJ1-4; 9 positions match TRBD1. CDR1 is SGHVS and CDR2 is FNYEAQ in the germline V gene. V gave up 4 bases and J gave up 11 bases; unmatched junction bases: 8. The CDR3 has 14 residues. The CDR3 DNA is TGTGCCAGCAGCTGGACAGGGGCGGTTAGGAAACTGTTTTTT. Translating gives CASSWTGAVRKLFF.

The rearrangement uses TRBV7-2 and TRBJ1-1; the D gene is possibly TRBD1 (5 bases). Germline V gene data show CDR1 as SGHTA and CDR2 as FQGNSA. This CDR3 is built from 16 residues. Trimming took 4 bases from V and 1 from J, leaving 16 bases between them. CDR3 protein: CASSSSWGVRNTEAFF. The CDR3 DNA reads as TGTGCCAGCAGCTCCAGCTGGGGGGTCCGGAACACTGAAGCTTTCTTT.